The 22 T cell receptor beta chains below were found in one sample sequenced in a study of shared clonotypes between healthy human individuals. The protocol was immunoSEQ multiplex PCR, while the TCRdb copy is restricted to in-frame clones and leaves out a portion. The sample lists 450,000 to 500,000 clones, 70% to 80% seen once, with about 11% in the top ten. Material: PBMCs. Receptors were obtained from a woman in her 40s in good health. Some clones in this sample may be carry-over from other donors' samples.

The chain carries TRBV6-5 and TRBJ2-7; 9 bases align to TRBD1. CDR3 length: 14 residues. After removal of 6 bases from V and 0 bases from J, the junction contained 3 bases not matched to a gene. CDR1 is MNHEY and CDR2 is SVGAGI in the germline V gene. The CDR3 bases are TGTGCCAGCAGACGGGGACAGGGCTCCTACGAGCAGTACTTC. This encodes CASRRGQGSYEQYF.

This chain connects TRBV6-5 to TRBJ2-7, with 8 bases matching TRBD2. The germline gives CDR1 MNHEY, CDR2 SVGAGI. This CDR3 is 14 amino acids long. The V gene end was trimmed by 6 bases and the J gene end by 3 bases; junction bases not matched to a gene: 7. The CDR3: CASSPGLGYYEQYF. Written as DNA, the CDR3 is TGTGCCAGCAGCCCGGGACTAGGTTACTACGAGCAGTACTTC.

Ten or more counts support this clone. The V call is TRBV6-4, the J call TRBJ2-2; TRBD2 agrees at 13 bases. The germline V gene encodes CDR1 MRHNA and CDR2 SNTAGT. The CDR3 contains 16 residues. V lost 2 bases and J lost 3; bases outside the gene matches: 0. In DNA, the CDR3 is TGTGCCAGCAGTGACGGACTAGCGGGAGACACCGGGGAGCTGTTTTTT. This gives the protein CASSDGLAGDTGELFF.

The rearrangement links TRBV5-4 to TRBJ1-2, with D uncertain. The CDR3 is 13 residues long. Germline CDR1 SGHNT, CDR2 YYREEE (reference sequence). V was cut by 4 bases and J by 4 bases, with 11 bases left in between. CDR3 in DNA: TGTGCCAGCAGCGCCAGTGTCGTCTATGGCTACACCTTC. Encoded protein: CASSASVVYGYTF.

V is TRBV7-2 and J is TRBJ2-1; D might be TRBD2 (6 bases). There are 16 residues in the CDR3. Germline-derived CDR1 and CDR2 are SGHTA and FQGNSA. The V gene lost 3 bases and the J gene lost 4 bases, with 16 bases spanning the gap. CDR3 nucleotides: TGTGCCAGCAGCTTGGCGGGGCCGACGACATACAATGAGCAGTTCTTC. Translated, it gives CASSLAGPTTYNEQFF.

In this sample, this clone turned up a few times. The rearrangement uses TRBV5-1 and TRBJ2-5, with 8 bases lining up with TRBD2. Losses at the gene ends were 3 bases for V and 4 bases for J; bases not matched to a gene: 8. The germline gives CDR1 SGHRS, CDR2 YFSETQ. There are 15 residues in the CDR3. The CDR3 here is CASSSGLAERETQYF. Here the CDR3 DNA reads TGCGCCAGCAGCTCCGGACTAGCCGAGAGAGAGACCCAGTACTTC.

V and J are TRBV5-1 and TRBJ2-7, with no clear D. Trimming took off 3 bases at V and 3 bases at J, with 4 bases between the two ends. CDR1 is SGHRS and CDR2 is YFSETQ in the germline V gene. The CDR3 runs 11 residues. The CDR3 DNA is TGCGCCAGCAGCTCCTACTACGAGCAGTACTTC. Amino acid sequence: CASSSYYEQYF.

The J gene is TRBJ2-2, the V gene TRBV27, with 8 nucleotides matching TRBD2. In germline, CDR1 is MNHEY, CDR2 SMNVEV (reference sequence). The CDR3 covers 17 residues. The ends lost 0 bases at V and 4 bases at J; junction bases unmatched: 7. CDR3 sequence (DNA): TGTGCCAGCAGTTTATCGATCGCGGGAGGTCGCACCGGGGAGCTGTTTTTT. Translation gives CASSLSIAGGRTGELFF.

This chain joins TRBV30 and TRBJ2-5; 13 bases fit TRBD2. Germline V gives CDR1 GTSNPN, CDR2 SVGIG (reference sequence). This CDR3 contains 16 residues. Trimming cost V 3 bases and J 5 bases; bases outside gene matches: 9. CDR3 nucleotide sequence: TGTGCCTGGAGCCTTCCGACTAGCGGGAGGTCCGAGACCCAGTACTTC. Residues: CAWSLPTSGRSETQYF.

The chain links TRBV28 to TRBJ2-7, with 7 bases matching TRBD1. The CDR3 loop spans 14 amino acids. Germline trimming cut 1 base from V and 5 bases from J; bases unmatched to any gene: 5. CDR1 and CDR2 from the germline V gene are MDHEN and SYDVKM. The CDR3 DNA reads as TGTGCCAGCAGTTTATTCGACAGGGCCAACGAGCAGTACTTC. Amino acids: CASSLFDRANEQYF.

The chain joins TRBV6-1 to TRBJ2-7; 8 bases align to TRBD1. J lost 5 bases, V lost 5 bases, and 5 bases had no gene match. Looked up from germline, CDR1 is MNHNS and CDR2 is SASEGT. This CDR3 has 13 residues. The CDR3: CASSWTGWDEQYF. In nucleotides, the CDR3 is TGTGCCAGCAGTTGGACAGGGTGGGACGAGCAGTACTTC.

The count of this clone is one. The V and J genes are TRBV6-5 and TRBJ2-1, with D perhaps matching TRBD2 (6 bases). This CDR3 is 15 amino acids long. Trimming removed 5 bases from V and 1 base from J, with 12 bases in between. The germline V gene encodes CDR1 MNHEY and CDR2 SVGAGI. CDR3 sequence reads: CASSGREPSYNEQFF. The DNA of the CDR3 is TGTGCCAGCAGTGGTCGGGAGCCTTCCTACAATGAGCAGTTCTTC.

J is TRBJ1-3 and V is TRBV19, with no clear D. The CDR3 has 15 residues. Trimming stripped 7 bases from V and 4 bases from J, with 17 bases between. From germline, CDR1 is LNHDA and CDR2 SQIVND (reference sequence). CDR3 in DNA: TGTGCCAGTACCTCCGGGCTACAGCAGGGAAACACCATATATTTT. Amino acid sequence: CASTSGLQQGNTIYF. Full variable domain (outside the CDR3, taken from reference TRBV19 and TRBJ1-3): DGGITQSPKYLFRKEGQNVTLSCEQNLNHDAMYWYRQDPGQGLRLIYYSQIVNDFQKGDIAEGYSVSREKKESFPLTVTSAQKNPTAFYLCASTSGLQQGNTIYFGEGSWLTVV.

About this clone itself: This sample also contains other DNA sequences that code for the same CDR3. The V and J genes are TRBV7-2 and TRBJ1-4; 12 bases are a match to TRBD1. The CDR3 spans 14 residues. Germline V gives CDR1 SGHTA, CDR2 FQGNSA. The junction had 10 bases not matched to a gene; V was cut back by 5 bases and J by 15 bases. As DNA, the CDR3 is TGTGCCAGCAGCGCCCGGGACAGGGGGCGCGGGTTGTTTTTT. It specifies CASSARDRGRGLFF.

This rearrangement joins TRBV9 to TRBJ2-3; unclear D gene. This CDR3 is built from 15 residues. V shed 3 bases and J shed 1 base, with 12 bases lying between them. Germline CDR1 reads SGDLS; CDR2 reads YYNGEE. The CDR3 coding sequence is TGTGCCAGCAGCGCCTTCCGAGGACGCACAGATACGCAGTATTTT. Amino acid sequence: CASSAFRGRTDTQYF.

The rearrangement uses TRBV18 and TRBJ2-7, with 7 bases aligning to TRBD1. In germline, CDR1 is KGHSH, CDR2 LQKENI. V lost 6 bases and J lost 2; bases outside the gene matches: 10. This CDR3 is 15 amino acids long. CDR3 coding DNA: TGTGCCAGCTCCCGGAACAGGGGTGGGACCTACGAGCAGTACTTC. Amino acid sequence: CASSRNRGGTYEQYF.

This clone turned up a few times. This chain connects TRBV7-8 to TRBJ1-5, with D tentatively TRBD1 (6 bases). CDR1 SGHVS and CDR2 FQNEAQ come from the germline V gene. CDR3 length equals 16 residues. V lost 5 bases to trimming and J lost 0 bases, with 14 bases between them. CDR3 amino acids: CASSPTRGLSNQPQHF. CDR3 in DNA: TGTGCCAGCAGCCCCACCAGGGGACTTAGCAATCAGCCCCAGCATTTT.

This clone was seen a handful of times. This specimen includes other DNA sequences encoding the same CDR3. The CDR3 bases are TGTGCCAGCAGCCCACAAGAGACCCAGTACTTC. Translating it yields CASSPQETQYF. This rearrangement joins TRBV7-2 to TRBJ2-5, with no clear D. CDR1 is SGHTA, CDR2 FQGNSA, per germline. Trimming shortened V by 5 bases and J by 2 bases, and 3 bases separated the two germline ends. The CDR3 extends over 11 amino acids.

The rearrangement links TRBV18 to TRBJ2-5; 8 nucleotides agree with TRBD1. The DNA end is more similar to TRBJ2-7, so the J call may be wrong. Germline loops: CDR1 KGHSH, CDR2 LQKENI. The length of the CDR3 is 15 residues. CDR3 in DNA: TGTGCCAGCTCACCTACCCCGACAGGGGACAACGAGCAGTACTTC. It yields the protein CASSPTPTGDNEQYF.

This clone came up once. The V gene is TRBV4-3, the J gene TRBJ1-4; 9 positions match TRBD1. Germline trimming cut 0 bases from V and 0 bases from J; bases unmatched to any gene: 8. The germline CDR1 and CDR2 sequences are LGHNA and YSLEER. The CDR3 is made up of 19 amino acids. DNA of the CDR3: TGCGCCAGCAGCCAAGAAGGGACAGGGCCCCTCGCAACTAATGAAAAACTGTTTTTT. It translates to CASSQEGTGPLATNEKLFF.

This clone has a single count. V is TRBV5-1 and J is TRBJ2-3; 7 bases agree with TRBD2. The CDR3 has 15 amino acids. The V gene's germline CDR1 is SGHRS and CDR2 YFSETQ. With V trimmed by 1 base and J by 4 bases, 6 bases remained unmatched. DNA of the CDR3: TGCGCCAGCAGCTTGCCGGGAGGCGGCGCAGATACGCAGTATTTT. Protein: CASSLPGGGADTQYF.

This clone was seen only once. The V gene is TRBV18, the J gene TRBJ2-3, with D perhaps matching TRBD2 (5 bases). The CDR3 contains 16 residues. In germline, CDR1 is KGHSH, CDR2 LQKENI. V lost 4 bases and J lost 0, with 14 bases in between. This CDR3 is CASSLGGGSSTDTQYF. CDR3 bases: TGTGCCAGCTCACTGGGCGGCGGGTCTAGCACAGATACGCAGTATTTT.